This TCR beta chain was retrieved from a study of OX40 agonist ivuxolimab in advanced cancers. Study-level results: On average, CD8+ T cells showed a greater number of expanded clones than CD4+. In the 0.1 to 3.0 mg/kg range, CD4+ and CD8+ blood T cells had expanded clonally by week 6.

This clone was counted between two and nine times. Its specificity is unknown. TCRdb keeps only in-frame clones here, not all; method: immunoSEQ multiplex PCR. The sample contains tens of thousands of clones, approximately 84% of which appear only once. Trimming pared 4 bases from V and 5 bases from J, leaving 9 bases between. The CDR3 totals 14 residues. Germline assignment: CDR1 SGHTA and CDR2 FQGNSA. The input for sequencing was CD4+ or CD8+ T cells sorted from blood, taken in a trial of the OX40 agonist ivuxolimab. This TCR was recovered from an adult with an advanced solid tumor such as melanoma, head and neck, liver or kidney cancer. The V gene is TRBV7-2, the J gene TRBJ1-6; no firm D call. In DNA, the CDR3 is TGTGCCAGCAGCTCGTTCGCCGATAATTCACCCCTCCACTTT. Translating gives CASSSFADNSPLHF. The full variable domain, its missing parts supplied by reference TRBV7-2 and TRBJ1-6, is GAGVSQSPSNKVTEKGKDVELRCDPISGHTALYWYRQSLGQGLEFLIYFQGNSAPDKSGLPSDRFSAERTGGSVSTLTIQRTQQEDSAVYLCASSSFADNSPLHFGNGTRLTVT.